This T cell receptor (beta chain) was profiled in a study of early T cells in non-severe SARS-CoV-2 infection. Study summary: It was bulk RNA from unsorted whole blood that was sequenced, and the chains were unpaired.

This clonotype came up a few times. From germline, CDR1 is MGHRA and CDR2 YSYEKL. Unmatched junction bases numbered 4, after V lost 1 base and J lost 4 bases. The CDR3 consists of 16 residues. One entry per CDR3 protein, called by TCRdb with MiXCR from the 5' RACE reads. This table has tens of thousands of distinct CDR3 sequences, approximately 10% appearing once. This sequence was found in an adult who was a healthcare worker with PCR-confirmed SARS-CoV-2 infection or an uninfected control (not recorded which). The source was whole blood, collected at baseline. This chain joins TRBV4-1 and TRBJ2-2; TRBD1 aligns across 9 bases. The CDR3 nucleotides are TGCGCCAGCAGCCAAGGGACAGGGGCCAGCACCGGGGAGCTGTTTTTT. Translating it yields CASSQGTGASTGELFF.